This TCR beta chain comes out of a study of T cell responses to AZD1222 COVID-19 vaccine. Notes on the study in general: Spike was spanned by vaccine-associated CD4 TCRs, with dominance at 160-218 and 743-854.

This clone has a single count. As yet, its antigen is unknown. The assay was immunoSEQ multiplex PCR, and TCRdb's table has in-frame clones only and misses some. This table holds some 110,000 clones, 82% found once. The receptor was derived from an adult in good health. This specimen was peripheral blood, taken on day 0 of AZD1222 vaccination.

DNA for the CDR3: TGTGCCAGCAGCGTAGAACAGGGGCGCACAGATACGCAGTATTTT. Encoded protein: CASSVEQGRTDTQYF. The chain has TRBV9 and TRBJ2-3, with 7 bases matching TRBD1. Germline V CDR1 and CDR2: SGDLS, YYNGEE. Trimming removed 0 bases from V and 1 base from J; junction bases left unmatched: 2. The CDR3 sequence is 15 residues long.